Listed below are T cell receptor beta chains from one sample, sequenced in a study of shared clonotypes between healthy human individuals. Measured with immunoSEQ multiplex PCR; TCRdb has only the in-frame clones, and not every one. Of about 2 million clones detected, roughly 95% appear once; the ten largest clones hold approximately 1.2%. Sequencing was carried out using naive CD8+ T cells sorted from blood. The source is a man younger than 30 in good health. The CDR3 runs from the conserved cysteine through the conserved F or W. A D gene is named only where the DNA matches it firmly. The listing skips clone size in some rows; elsewhere it reads once, few, many or a size class.

TRBJ2-7	TRBV2	once	NA	CASSEAASFAYEQYF	TGTGCCAGCAGTGAAGCGGCTAGCTTTGCGTACGAGCAGTACTTC
TRBJ2-1	TRBV7-6	NA	TRBD2	CASSFDSGNYNEQFF	TGTGCCAGCAGCTTCGACAGCGGGAACTACAATGAGCAGTTCTTC
TRBJ1-4	TRBV2	NA	NA	CASSEGRYNEKLFF	TGTGCCAGCAGTGAAGGAAGGTATAATGAAAAACTGTTTTTT
TRBJ1-5	TRBV19	few	NA	CASSMVVGVSQPQHF	TGTGCCAGTAGTATGGTGGTGGGCGTCAGTCAGCCCCAGCATTTT
TRBJ2-7	TRBV7-2	once	NA	CASSVSGTPIYEQYF	TGTGCCAGCAGCGTATCCGGGACTCCTATCTACGAGCAGTACTTC
TRBJ2-1	TRBV5-6	NA	NA	CASSFETSDGEQFF	TGTGCCAGCAGCTTTGAGACATCCGATGGTGAGCAGTTCTTC
TRBJ2-6	TRBV27	NA	TRBD2	CASRPGLAGDNSGANVLTF	TGTGCCAGCAGACCGGGACTAGCGGGAGACAACTCTGGGGCCAACGTCCTGACTTTC
TRBJ2-2	TRBV19	NA	NA	CASRGQGQSGVWNTGELFF	TGTGCCAGTAGGGGTCAAGGACAGTCCGGGGTTTGGAACACCGGGGAGCTGTTTTTT
TRBJ2-7	TRBV27	NA	TRBD2	CASGLAGAPGEQYF	TGTGCCAGCGGACTAGCGGGGGCCCCGGGCGAGCAGTACTTC
TRBJ1-1	TRBV4-1	NA	TRBD1	CASSFEDRARAEAFF	TGCGCCAGCAGCTTTGAGGACAGGGCGAGGGCTGAAGCTTTCTTT
TRBJ2-5	TRBV12-2	NA	NA	CASLRREGWETQYF	TGTGCAAGTCTAAGAAGGGAGGGATGGGAGACCCAGTACTTC
TRBJ2-5	TRBV27	NA	NA	CASSSRVWETQYF	TGTGCCAGCAGTTCCAGGGTATGGGAGACCCAGTACTTC
TRBJ2-1	TRBV7-2	NA	NA	CASSSVTPGTQQFF	TGTGCCAGCAGCTCCGTGACTCCCGGAACGCAGCAGTTCTTC
TRBJ2-7	TRBV11-2	NA	NA	CASSLGGYLSYEQYF	TGTGCCAGCAGCTTGGGGGGCTACCTTTCCTACGAGCAGTACTTC
TRBJ2-7	TRBV6-1	NA	NA	CASSEPGLSYEQYF	TGTGCCAGCAGTGAACCAGGACTATCCTACGAGCAGTACTTC
TRBJ1-1	TRBV19	NA	NA	CASSPSGYTEAFF	TGTGCCAGTAGTCCGAGCGGCTACACTGAAGCTTTCTTT
TRBJ2-1	TRBV29-1	NA	NA	CSVQGGESSRSSYNEQFF	TGCAGCGTCCAAGGGGGGGAGAGCTCCCGGAGCTCCTACAATGAGCAGTTCTTC
TRBJ2-7	TRBV9	NA	TRBD2	CASSVEGTSRYEQYF	TGTGCCAGCAGCGTAGAAGGGACTAGCCGTTACGAGCAGTACTTC
TRBJ1-1	TRBV5-1	NA	NA	CASSPRTVSTEAFF	TGCGCCAGCAGCCCCCGGACAGTGAGCACTGAAGCTTTCTTT
TRBJ2-1	TRBV7-2	NA	TRBD1	CASSRYRGRDEQFF	TGTGCCAGCAGCCGCTACAGGGGGCGGGATGAGCAGTTCTTC
TRBJ1-2	TRBV4-1	NA	NA	CASSQDVGWAYGYTF	TGCGCCAGCAGCCAAGACGTGGGGTGGGCCTATGGCTACACCTTC
TRBJ1-6	TRBV5-4	NA	TRBD1	CASSTQGGNSPLHF	TGTGCCAGCAGCACACAGGGGGGTAATTCACCCCTCCACTTT
TRBJ2-5	TRBV5-1	NA	TRBD2	CASSLGLADSRGEETQYF	TGCGCCAGCAGCTTGGGGCTAGCGGACTCGAGGGGCGAAGAGACCCAGTACTTC
TRBJ1-2	TRBV6-5	NA	NA	CASSPGWIYGYTF	TGTGCCAGCAGCCCCGGATGGATATATGGCTACACCTTC
TRBJ2-7	TRBV14	NA	NA	CASRERDSSYYEQYF	TGTGCCAGCAGGGAACGGGACTCTTCGTACTACGAGCAGTACTTC
TRBJ2-7	TRBV4-1	NA	TRBD1	CASSQVSSGGRYEQYF	TGCGCCAGCAGCCAAGTAAGTTCAGGGGGCCGCTACGAGCAGTACTTC